The next 26 T cell receptor beta chains were all read from a single sample in a study of Graves' ophthalmopathy and Graves' hyperthyroidism. RNA transcripts were the source from which TCR beta CDR3 regions were amplified. The library came from an HTBI-primed first-round RT-PCR and a second-round multiplex PCR. Each CDR3 protein is one row after TCRdb ran MiXCR on the multiplex PCR reads. The sample carries hundreds of thousands of distinct CDR3 sequences, roughly 20% recorded once. The source material was peripheral blood. The receptor set was obtained from a young woman with stable Graves' hyperthyroidism. Some clones in this sample may be carry-over from other donors' samples.

This clonotype was observed at least ten times. At one of its ends the junction is not consistent with the germline gene, which may arise from a read error. The chain is built from TRBV12-3 or TRBV12-4 and TRBJ1-2; no reliable D call. The CDR3 loop spans 13 amino acids. The CDR3, as DNA: TGTGCCAGCACTTCCTCTGGTAACAATGGCTACACCTTC. This codes for CASTSSGNNGYTF.

This clonotype has ten or more counts. The rearrangement uses TRBV4-2 and TRBJ2-7; D possibly corresponds to TRBD2 (5 bases). Germline values: CDR1 LGHNA, CDR2 YNFKEQ. This CDR3 region has 14 residues. V gave up 1 base and J gave up 3 bases, with 10 bases separating them. This CDR3 reads CASSQGRGNYEQYF. The CDR3 nucleotides read TGTGCCAGCAGCCAAGGTCGAGGGAACTACGAGCAGTACTTC.

This clonotype was counted only a few times. The V call is TRBV13, the J call TRBJ2-7; 11 bases are a match to TRBD2. V trimming: 0 bases; J trimming: 5 bases; junction bases outside the gene matches: 12. This CDR3 region has 18 residues. Looked up from germline, CDR1 is PRHDT and CDR2 is FYEKMQ (reference sequence). The CDR3 DNA reads TGTGCCAGCAGCTTAGGCCTTACTAGCGGGAGTCTAGGCCACGAGCAGTACTTC. Its protein product is CASSLGLTSGSLGHEQYF.

This clonotype was counted at least ten times. The chain joins TRBV7-2 to TRBJ1-5; TRBD1 agrees at 7 bases. Unmatched junction bases numbered 5, after V lost 3 bases and J lost 3 bases. Per the germline V gene, CDR1 is SGHTA and CDR2 is FQGNSA. The CDR3 totals 15 residues. The CDR3 coding sequence is TGTGCCAGCAGCTTGAGGACAGGTGTCAATCAGCCCCAGCATTTT. It encodes CASSLRTGVNQPQHF.

The J gene is TRBJ1-1, the V gene TRBV15; D remains unclear. V lost 0 bases to trimming and J lost 10 bases, with 12 bases between them. CDR1 is LNHNV, CDR2 YYDKDF, per germline (reference sequence). The CDR3 length is 13 residues. The CDR3 nucleotides read TGTGCCACCAGCAGAGATAAGGCCGGCGGAGCTTTCTTT. It is translated as CATSRDKAGGAFF.

This clonotype was detected ten times or more. This sequence joins TRBV6-2 or TRBV6-3 and TRBJ2-7; tentatively, D is TRBD1 (6 bases). V was shortened by 8 bases and J by 4 bases, with 21 bases between the two germline ends. Germline V gene sequence: CDR1 MNHEY, CDR2 SVGEGT. The CDR3 is 15 amino acids. The DNA for the CDR3 is TGTGCCAGCCGCTACGACCGGGACACGATTTACGAGCAGTACTTC. Protein product: CASRYDRDTIYEQYF.

This clonotype was observed a handful of times. V usage is TRBV24-1 and J usage is TRBJ2-7; 7 bases are a match to TRBD1. Germline-derived CDR1 and CDR2 are KGHDR and SFDVKD. CDR3 size: 13 residues. V shed 6 bases, J shed 3 bases, and the junction held 4 bases outside the gene matches. The CDR3 reads CATSWDSYYEQYF. In nucleotides, the CDR3 is TGTGCCACCAGTTGGGACAGCTACTACGAGCAGTACTTC.

The rearrangement joins TRBV18 to TRBJ2-7; 9 positions agree with TRBD2. The CDR3 is made up of 16 amino acids. J was trimmed by 3 bases and V by 3 bases; bases with no gene match: 9. CDR1 is KGHSH, CDR2 LQKENI, per germline. The CDR3 DNA reads TGTGCCAGCTCACCGGGTGTAGCGGGAGATGGCTACGAGCAGTACTTC. Its protein product is CASSPGVAGDGYEQYF.

On this clonotype itself: The junction and the germline gene differ at one end; a read error may be behind it. The chain recombines TRBV24-1 with TRBJ2-7; tentatively, D is TRBD1 (6 bases). CDR3 length equals 17 residues. Germline assignment: CDR1 KGHDR and CDR2 SFDVKD. CDR3 sequence (DNA): TGTGCCACCAGTGATTTGCTGGACAGTCCTACTTCCTACGATCAGTACTTC. Translation: CATSDLLDSPTSYDQYF.

This clonotype was seen ten or more times. The chain carries TRBV7-6 and TRBJ2-2; D is possibly TRBD1 or TRBD2 (5 bases each). Trimming took off 2 bases at V and 6 bases at J, with 19 bases between the two ends. This CDR3 is 17 amino acids long. Germline V gene data show CDR1 as SGHVS and CDR2 as FNYEAQ. CDR3 DNA: TGTGCCAGCAGCTTATACCTGAGGGGTGAAGGATCCGGGGAGCTGTTTTTT. The encoded protein is CASSLYLRGEGSGELFF. The full variable domain, with the rest looked up from reference TRBV7-6 and TRBJ2-2, is GAGVSQSPRYKVTKRGQDVALRCDPISGHVSLYWYRQALGQGPEFLTYFNYEAQQDKSGLPNDRFSAERPEGSISTLTIQRTEQRDSAMYRCASSLYLRGEGSGELFFGEGSRLTVL.

The sample holds many counts of this clonotype. This sequence joins TRBV27 and TRBJ2-3; no clear D gene. V shed 2 bases and J shed 5 bases, with 5 bases lying between them. This CDR3 has 12 amino acids. CDR1 is MNHEY, CDR2 SMNVEV, per germline (reference sequence). The CDR3 DNA reads TGTGCCAGCAGTTTAGGTGGAGATACGCAGTATTTT. This encodes CASSLGGDTQYF.

This chain connects TRBV2 to TRBJ1-2; D remains ambiguous. Trimming stripped 2 bases from V and 0 bases from J, with 7 bases between. This CDR3 is built from 14 residues. Per germline, CDR1 SNHLY and CDR2 FYNNEI. Written as DNA, the CDR3 is TGTGCCAGCAGTGAAATCAGGCCTAACTATGGCTACACCTTC. It is translated as CASSEIRPNYGYTF.

The rearrangement joins TRBV6-5 to TRBJ1-1; possibly TRBD1 for D (6 bases). The CDR3 totals 15 residues. The V gene's germline CDR1 is MNHEY and CDR2 SVGAGI. Trimming left V 2 bases short and J 0 bases short, with 10 bases between. CDR3 sequence: CASSYRRGLNTEAFF. The CDR3 region has the DNA TGTGCCAGCAGTTACCGCAGGGGACTGAACACTGAAGCTTTCTTT.

This clonotype appeared a few times. This sequence joins TRBV12-3 or TRBV12-4 and TRBJ2-5; D perhaps matches TRBD2 (7 bases). V lost 8 bases and J 5 bases, leaving 21 bases between the germline ends. There are 15 residues in the CDR3. CDR3 DNA: TGTGCCAGCTCTCTTTTTGGGGGGGCACGGGAGACCCAGTACTTC. Protein sequence: CASSLFGGARETQYF.

This clonotype has at least ten counts. V gene TRBV2 combines with J gene TRBJ1-5, with TRBD1 as a possible D gene (6 bases). CDR1 is SNHLY, CDR2 FYNNEI, per germline. With 4 bases removed from V and 0 bases from J, the gap between germline ends came to 10 bases. The CDR3 length is 15 residues. The chain's CDR3 is CASSGLDSSNQPQHF. The CDR3 region has the DNA TGTGCCAGCAGTGGATTGGACAGTAGCAATCAGCCCCAGCATTTT.

The table lists this clonotype with a few counts. This may be a read error: a much more frequent sequence differs by one nucleotide. The CDR3 here is CASSLSSAGSDTQYF. In DNA, the CDR3 is TGTGCCAGCAGTTTATCTTCGGCAGGGTCGGATACCCAGTACTTC. The chain employs TRBV28 and TRBJ2-5; a possible D gene is TRBD1 (5 bases). The germline V and J ends were trimmed by 1 base and 8 bases, with 17 bases remaining between them. This CDR3 has 15 residues. Germline V gene sequence: CDR1 MDHEN, CDR2 SYDVKM. Together with reference TRBV28 and TRBJ2-5, the CDR3 gives the full variable domain: DVKVTQSSRYLVKRTGEKVFLECVQDMDHENMFWYRQDPGLGLRLIYFSYDVKMKEKGDIPEGYSVSREKKERFSLILESASTNQTSMYLCASSLSSAGSDTQYFGPGTRLLVL.

In its sample, this clonotype was seen many times. The gene calls are TRBV6-5 and TRBJ2-5; 7 nucleotides line up with TRBD2. The CDR3 extends over 13 amino acids. Germline V gives CDR1 MNHEY, CDR2 SVGAGI. The V segment lost 7 bases and the J segment 5 bases; nucleotides outside the gene matches: 7. In DNA, the CDR3 is TGTGCCAGCATTAGGGGAGGGAGGGAGACCCAGTACTTC. Translation: CASIRGGRETQYF.

This clonotype was seen repeatedly, ten times or more. CDR3: CASGPGGSLMNTEAFF. For the CDR3, the DNA is TGTGCCAGCGGCCCTGGGGGCAGCCTTATGAACACTGAAGCTTTCTTT. V is TRBV6-2 or TRBV6-3 and J is TRBJ1-1; D is possibly TRBD1 (6 bases). Trimming removed 8 bases from V and 0 bases from J, with 19 bases in between. The CDR3 consists of 16 residues. Per the germline V gene, CDR1 is MNHEY and CDR2 is SVGEGT.

This clonotype has ten or more counts. V and J are TRBV11-2 and TRBJ2-7; 7 bases are shared with TRBD1. CDR3 length: 13 amino acids. The ends lost 5 bases at V and 7 bases at J; junction bases unmatched: 8. Germline CDR1 is SGHAT and CDR2 is FQNNGV. The CDR3 protein is CASSITGAREQYF. DNA for the CDR3: TGTGCCAGCAGCATAACAGGGGCGAGGGAGCAGTACTTC. Filled out from reference TRBV11-2 and TRBJ2-7, the complete variable domain reads EAGVAQSPRYKIIEKRQSVAFWCNPISGHATLYWYQQILGQGPKLLIQFQNNGVVDDSQLPKDRFSAERLKGVDSTLKIQPAKLEDSAVYLCASSITGAREQYFGPGTRLTVT.

A few counts support this clonotype. This CDR3 is CASSYSTSWAYEQYF. For the CDR3, the DNA is TGTGCCAGCAGTTACTCCACGTCGTGGGCCTACGAGCAGTACTTC. The chain employs TRBV6-5 and TRBJ2-7, with D unclear. CDR3 length: 15 residues. V was pared by 0 bases and J by 2 bases, with 11 bases between. Germline CDR1 reads MNHEY; CDR2 reads SVGAGI.

Many counts were recorded for this clonotype. The chain is built from TRBV7-2 and TRBJ1-6; D unclear. V dropped 5 bases and J dropped 3 bases, with 11 bases sitting between them. The germline CDR1 and CDR2 sequences are SGHTA and FQGNSA. This CDR3 spans 15 amino acids. Here the CDR3 reads CASSTRSIYNSPLHF. CDR3 sequence (DNA): TGTGCCAGCAGCACGCGGTCTATCTATAATTCACCCCTCCACTTT.

This clonotype showed up just once. V gene TRBV3-1 combines with J gene TRBJ1-6; D not resolved. The CDR3 contains 15 residues. The V gene lost 4 bases and the J gene lost 9 bases, with 16 bases spanning the gap. Germline assignment: CDR1 LGHDT and CDR2 YNNKEL (reference sequence). CDR3 sequence reads: CASSLQLYGVSPLHF. In DNA form, the CDR3 reads TGTGCCAGCAGCCTTCAGTTGTACGGAGTTTCACCCCTCCACTTT.

The table lists this clonotype with many counts. The chain joins TRBV27 to TRBJ2-7; 10 bases match TRBD2. Trimming took 6 bases from V and 3 from J; bases not matched to a gene: 8. CDR1 is MNHEY, CDR2 SMNVEV, per germline (reference sequence). CDR3 length: 15 amino acids. In DNA form, the CDR3 reads TGTGCCAGCAGGGTAGCGGGAGGATTTCTCTACGAGCAGTACTTC. It yields the protein CASRVAGGFLYEQYF.

This clonotype occurred a few times. V is TRBV30 and J is TRBJ1-6; 8 nucleotides line up with TRBD1. The J segment lost 4 bases and the V segment lost 8 bases, leaving 7 bases of the junction unmatched. Germline V CDR1 and CDR2: GTSNPN, SVGIG (reference sequence). The CDR3 has 14 amino acids. The DNA of the CDR3 is TGTGCCCACACCAGGGGGCTTTATAATTCACCCCTCCACTTT. Its translation: CAHTRGLYNSPLHF.

This clonotype showed up many times. The rearrangement uses TRBV6-1 and TRBJ2-7; TRBD2 might be the D (5 bases). CDR1 is MNHNS and CDR2 is SASEGT in the germline V gene. This CDR3 is 16 amino acids long. Trimming took 4 bases from V and 0 from J, leaving 16 bases between them. In nucleotides, the CDR3 is TGTGCCAGCAGTGGCCGGGGAAGCGGTAGCTCCTACGAGCAGTACTTC. Translating gives CASSGRGSGSSYEQYF.

The rearrangement joins TRBV12-3 or TRBV12-4 to TRBJ2-2; possible D gene TRBD1, 6 bases. V shed 5 bases and J shed 5 bases, with 21 bases lying between them. The CDR3 runs to 17 residues. In DNA, the CDR3 is TGTGCCAGCAGTCGAACGTTAAACAGGGATGGAACCGGGGAGCTGTTTTTT. This encodes CASSRTLNRDGTGELFF.